The 29 T cell receptor beta chains in this list originate from one sample, sequenced in a study of identical twins (TCRdb year 2016). Libraries were made using 5' RACE. Sequencing was performed on an Illumina HiSeq 2000. TCRdb redid the processing of the public reads, applying fastp at Q25 and MiXCR, and retained in-frame beta chains. Each record represents a unique CDR3 protein, reported with the most common genes and DNA among its rows. This sample has some 1,600,000 distinct CDR3 sequences in its table, and about 30% of those were observed once. The ten largest clones represent about 0.27% of the sample. The sequenced sample consisted of cord blood. These receptors were collected from a newborn girl in good health.

The V call is TRBV20-1, the J call TRBJ2-3, with 12 bases aligning to TRBD2. Unmatched junction bases numbered 10, after V lost 2 bases and J lost 4 bases. Germline assignment: CDR1 DFQATT and CDR2 SNEGSKA (reference sequence). The CDR3 totals 17 residues. CDR3 nucleotide sequence: TGCAGTGCTAGAAATTCTTGCTCTAGCGGGGGGGCAGATACGCAGTATTTT. Encoded protein: CSARNSCSSGGADTQYF.

This clonotype came up many times. This sequence joins TRBV7-9 and TRBJ2-5; D uncertain. Germline assignment: CDR1 SEHNR and CDR2 FQNEAQ (reference sequence). With 1 base removed from V and 2 bases from J, the gap between germline ends came to 5 bases. The CDR3 length is 13 residues. CDR3 sequence: CASSLDGQETQYF. As DNA, the CDR3 is TGTGCCAGCAGCTTAGACGGGCAAGAGACCCAGTACTTC.

This clonotype was picked up many times. Sequence at one end of the junction differs from germline and may be a read error. The chain recombines TRBV7-2 with TRBJ2-3; 7 nucleotides agree with TRBD1. The CDR3 contains 15 residues. In germline, CDR1 is SGHTA, CDR2 FQGNSA. In DNA form, the CDR3 reads TGCGCCAGCAGCTTGGCCGGGACAGGCACAGATACGCAGTATTTT. Translated: CASSLAGTGTDTQYF. The full variable domain, in which reference TRBV7-2 and TRBJ2-3 provide the parts outside the CDR3, is GAGVSQSPSNKVTEKGKDVELRCDPISGHTALYWYRQSLGQGLEFLIYFQGNSAPDKSGLPSDRFSAERTGGSVSTLTIQRTQQEDSAVYLCASSLAGTGTDTQYFGPGTRLTVL.

The rearrangement uses TRBV7-9 and TRBJ2-3; perhaps TRBD2 as D (5 bases). V gave up 5 bases and J gave up 0 bases, with 15 bases separating them. This CDR3 contains 16 residues. CDR1 and CDR2 from the germline V gene are SEHNR and FQNEAQ (reference sequence). CDR3 coding DNA: TGTGCCAGCAGCCCCCCGTGGCGGGCTAGCACAGATACGCAGTATTTT. It is translated as CASSPPWRASTDTQYF. The complete variable domain, with remaining parts taken from reference TRBV7-9 and TRBJ2-3, reads DTGVSQNPRHKITKRGQNVTFRCDPISEHNRLYWYRQTLGQGPEFLTYFQNEAQLEKSRLLSDRFSAERPKGSFSTLEIQRTEQGDSAMYLCASSPPWRASTDTQYFGPGTRLTVL.

The V call is TRBV24-1, the J call TRBJ1-1, with TRBD1 as a possible D gene (5 bases). Germline CDR1 reads KGHDR; CDR2 reads SFDVKD. The CDR3 is made up of 14 amino acids. V dropped 4 bases and J dropped 9 bases, with 17 bases sitting between them. The CDR3 sequence is CATSDTGRRGQAFF. DNA for the CDR3: TGTGCCACCAGTGACACGGGACGGAGGGGTCAAGCTTTCTTT.

The J gene is TRBJ1-2, the V gene TRBV5-1, with no clear D. V shed 0 bases and J shed 3 bases, with 18 bases lying between them. The V gene's germline CDR1 is SGHRS and CDR2 YFSETQ. The CDR3 covers 17 residues. The CDR3 is CASSLVAPGGPDYGYTF. In nucleotides, the CDR3 is TGCGCCAGCAGCTTGGTAGCTCCGGGAGGACCTGACTATGGCTACACCTTC.

This sequence joins TRBV9 and TRBJ2-3; 9 bases are shared with TRBD2. Germline lookup yields CDR1 SGDLS and CDR2 YYNGEE. CDR3 length equals 15 residues. J was trimmed by 2 bases and V by 4 bases; bases with no gene match: 5. DNA for the CDR3: TGTGCCAGCAGCTCTAGCGGGAAGAACACAGATACGCAGTATTTT. As protein: CASSSSGKNTDTQYF.

The chain is built from TRBV7-6 and TRBJ2-7, with D tentatively TRBD1 (5 bases). Deletions cut 2 bases from V and 2 bases from J, with 13 bases between. Germline V gives CDR1 SGHVS, CDR2 FNYEAQ. The CDR3 has 15 residues. In DNA, the CDR3 is TGTGCCAGCAGCTTATACCTCGACAGAACCTACGAGCAGTACTTC. It encodes CASSLYLDRTYEQYF.

This clonotype came up many times. The chain links TRBV4-1 to TRBJ1-2; D uncertain. Per germline, CDR1 MGHRA and CDR2 YSYEKL. CDR3 length: 15 residues. V was pared by 0 bases and J by 0 bases, with 8 bases between. CDR3 coding DNA: TGCGCCAGCAGCCAAGATGACGGAGCTAACTATGGCTACACCTTC. Its translation is CASSQDDGANYGYTF.

The rearrangement joins TRBV7-8 to TRBJ1-1; D possibly corresponds to TRBD1 (5 bases). V dropped 0 bases and J dropped 5 bases, with 13 bases sitting between them. The CDR3 is made up of 15 amino acids. Per germline, CDR1 SGHVS and CDR2 FQNEAQ. This CDR3 is CASSLAGRGETEAFF. In DNA, the CDR3 is TGTGCCAGCAGCTTAGCAGGTAGGGGAGAAACTGAAGCTTTCTTT.

Of note for this clonotype: Relative to the germline gene, one junction end is altered; a read error may explain this. The chain has TRBV20-1 and TRBJ1-6; 10 bases align to TRBD1. Germline loops: CDR1 DFQATT, CDR2 SNEGSKA (reference sequence). The CDR3 covers 17 residues. CDR3 region: CSARATMGQGRNSPLHF. The CDR3 nucleotides are TGCAGTGCCAGAGCTACCATGGGACAGGGGCGAAATTCACCCCTCCACTTT.

In its sample, this clonotype was seen a few times. V is TRBV4-1 and J is TRBJ2-1; no clear D gene. CDR1 and CDR2 from the germline V gene are MGHRA and YSYEKL. This CDR3 spans 13 amino acids. The V end was cut by 1 base, the J end by 5 bases, with 6 bases between. The CDR3 reads CASSQGINNEQFF. CDR3 nucleotide sequence: TGCGCCAGCAGCCAAGGTATAAACAATGAGCAGTTCTTC.

This chain links TRBV6-1 with TRBJ1-1; tentative D call: TRBD1 (6 bases). The V end was cut by 2 bases, the J end by 3 bases, with 13 bases between. The CDR3 covers 15 residues. Germline loops: CDR1 MNHNS, CDR2 SASEGT. The CDR3 nucleotides read TGTGCCAGCAGTGAATTAGGGGGGGGAGACACTGAAGCTTTCTTT. Amino acids: CASSELGGGDTEAFF.

This clonotype showed up just once. Possible read error: a much larger clone is one base away. The missing conserved phenylalanine or tryptophan at the end of this CDR3 makes a read error likely. V and J are TRBV10-3 and TRBJ2-7, with D unresolved. The closer fit of TRBJ2-5 to the DNA end suggests the J call may be wrong. The CDR3 sequence is 15 residues long. Germline assignment: CDR1 ENHRY and CDR2 SYGVKD. The CDR3 bases are TGTGCCATCAGCGTCTCGGCCCCCTTACCAGAGACCCAGTACTTA. Encoded protein: CAISVSAPLPETQYL.

Turning to this clonotype: This could be a read error, since a much larger clone is one nucleotide away. The chain combines TRBV4-1 with TRBJ2-5; D is ambiguous. The length of the CDR3 is 14 residues. Germline CDR1 is MGHRA and CDR2 is YSYEKL. The CDR3 loop is CAGSQDPNQETQYF. CDR3 coding DNA: TGCGCCGGCAGCCAAGATCCCAACCAAGAGACCCAGTACTTC.

This sequence joins TRBV24-1 and TRBJ2-2, with 14 bases that match TRBD2. The junction had 10 bases not matched to a gene; V was cut back by 5 bases and J by 3 bases. The CDR3 runs 19 residues. The germline gives CDR1 KGHDR, CDR2 SFDVKD. CDR3 nucleotides: TGTGCCACCAGTGCCACGGGACTAGCGGGAGCCGATTACACCGGGGAGCTGTTTTTT. Amino acids: CATSATGLAGADYTGELFF.

This clonotype was observed a handful of times. The CDR3 DNA is TGCGCCAGCAGCGAGGGGGCAGATGGCTACACCTTC. This translates into CASSEGADGYTF. This sequence joins TRBV5-1 and TRBJ1-2; 7 bases line up with TRBD1. The V gene's germline CDR1 is SGHRS and CDR2 YFSETQ. J lost 6 bases, V lost 4 bases, and 3 bases had no gene match. The length of the CDR3 is 12 residues. Full variable domain (remainder filled in from reference TRBV5-1 and TRBJ1-2): KAGVTQTPRYLIKTRGQQVTLSCSPISGHRSVSWYQQTPGQGLQFLFEYFSETQRNKGNFPGRFSGRQFSNSRSEMNVSTLELGDSALYLCASSEGADGYTFGSGTRLTVV.

The J gene is TRBJ2-3, the V gene TRBV20-1; D may correspond to TRBD1 or TRBD2 (7 bases each). This CDR3 has 15 amino acids. Germline CDR1 is DFQATT and CDR2 is SNEGSKA (reference sequence). The V and J ends lost 5 bases and 2 bases respectively, with 17 bases between them. CDR3 sequence reads: CSAAGLGQDTDTQYF. As DNA, the CDR3 is TGCAGTGCTGCAGGACTAGGACAGGACACAGATACGCAGTATTTT.

This clonotype was detected only once. CDR3 DNA sequence: TGCAGTGCTAGGCCGGGACTTAGTTCACCCCTCCACTTT. Protein sequence: CSARPGLSSPLHF. The V gene is TRBV20-1, the J gene TRBJ1-6; possibly TRBD1 for D (5 bases). The ends were cut back, 3 bases at V and 9 bases at J, with 12 bases in the middle. This CDR3 region has 13 residues. Per germline, CDR1 DFQATT and CDR2 SNEGSKA (reference sequence).

For this clonotype: The germline gene is not matched at one end of the junction; a read error may be the cause. The V gene is TRBV6-1, the J gene TRBJ1-6, with 8 bases that match TRBD1. The CDR3 has 12 amino acids. Germline lookup yields CDR1 MNHNS and CDR2 SASEGT. This chain's CDR3 is CAGSTGGSPLHF. CDR3 nucleotide sequence: TGTGCCGGCAGTACAGGGGGATCACCCCTCCACTTT.

This clonotype was seen a few times. This sequence joins TRBV20-1 and TRBJ1-6; 7 bases are a match to TRBD1. J lost 8 bases, V lost 3 bases, and 4 bases had no gene match. Germline assignment: CDR1 DFQATT and CDR2 SNEGSKA (reference sequence). This CDR3 is built from 13 residues. CDR3 DNA: TGCAGTGCTAGTTCGGACAGGTATTCACCCCTCCACTTT. Protein product: CSASSDRYSPLHF.

This chain connects TRBV15 to TRBJ2-1; D gene unclear. The DNA end lines up better with TRBJ2-7; the J call may be wrong. CDR1 is LNHNV and CDR2 is YYDKDF in the germline V gene (reference sequence). The CDR3 is 17 amino acids. The CDR3 is CATSRDPSPSSYNEQYF. The DNA for the CDR3 is TGTGCCACCAGCAGAGATCCCAGCCCGAGCTCCTACAATGAGCAGTACTTC.

The chain combines TRBV20-1 with TRBJ2-3, with 9 bases identical to TRBD2. The CDR3 extends over 15 amino acids. Unmatched junction bases numbered 8, after V lost 5 bases and J lost 2 bases. Germline loops: CDR1 DFQATT, CDR2 SNEGSKA (reference sequence). CDR3 residues: CSALFRGRVTDTQYF. The DNA for the CDR3 is TGCAGTGCTCTCTTTCGCGGGAGGGTCACAGATACGCAGTATTTT.

This clonotype has just a few counts. This chain links TRBV20-1 with TRBJ1-5; D is possibly TRBD1 (5 bases). V was shortened by 6 bases and J by 5 bases, with 14 bases between the two germline ends. The CDR3 sequence is 13 residues long. Looked up from germline, CDR1 is DFQATT and CDR2 is SNEGSKA (reference sequence). DNA for the CDR3: TGCAGTGCCGGGACGGCCCCCGATCAGCCCCAGCATTTT. Amino acid sequence: CSAGTAPDQPQHF.

The chain is built from TRBV20-1 and TRBJ2-3, with TRBD1 matching 9 bases. The CDR3 consists of 14 residues. J gave up 6 bases and V 1 base, and 5 bases lay outside the gene matches. The germline V gene has CDR1 DFQATT and CDR2 SNEGSKA (reference sequence). The CDR3 nucleotides read TGCAGTGCTAGAGTTCGGACAGGGGTGGATACGCAGTATTTT. As protein: CSARVRTGVDTQYF.

The V gene is TRBV4-1, the J gene TRBJ1-5, with TRBD1 matching over 9 bases. Germline loops: CDR1 MGHRA, CDR2 YSYEKL. The CDR3 contains 16 residues. V shed 4 bases, J shed 5 bases, and the junction held 9 bases outside the gene matches. The CDR3 DNA follows: TGCGCCAGCAGCCCGCGGGACAGGGATGGTTATCAGCCCCAGCATTTT. It encodes CASSPRDRDGYQPQHF.

Only a few counts were recorded for this clonotype. The gene calls are TRBV3-1 and TRBJ1-1; D ambiguous. Germline values: CDR1 LGHDT, CDR2 YNNKEL (reference sequence). The CDR3 sequence is 11 residues long. Trimming took off 1 base at V and 9 bases at J, with 6 bases between the two ends. For the CDR3, the DNA is TGTGCCAGCAGCCAAGGCCCGAAAGCTTTCTTT. Its translation: CASSQGPKAFF.

Points on this clonotype: A junction end diverges from the germline sequence, so it may reflect a read error. The rearrangement uses TRBV20-1 and TRBJ1-2; perhaps TRBD1 as D (6 bases). CDR3 length equals 11 residues. Germline CDR1 reads DFQATT; CDR2 reads SNEGSKA (reference sequence). For the CDR3, the DNA is TGCAGTGCGTACAGGGAGTATGACTACACCTTC. It specifies CSAYREYDYTF.

The chain uses TRBV7-2 and TRBJ2-1, with TRBD2 identical over 9 bases. The J call may be mistaken, given a closer DNA end match to TRBJ2-7. CDR3 size: 16 residues. Germline V gene sequence: CDR1 SGHTA, CDR2 FQGNSA. This CDR3 is CASSFLSGSSYNEQYF. CDR3 coding DNA: TGTGCCAGCAGCTTCCTTAGCGGGAGCTCCTACAATGAGCAGTACTTC.